Below, 11 T cell receptor beta chains from the same sample are listed, as sequenced in a study of cytomegalovirus exposure and HLA in healthy donors. The PCR used 60 Vbeta and 13 Jbeta primers. Profiling relied on immunoSEQ multiplex PCR, and the TCRdb table lists in-frame clones only, not all of them. This table holds roughly 140,000 clones, 60% to 80% found once. The sequenced sample consisted of PBMCs. The receptor source for this set is a male donor in good health and CMV-seronegative.

The chain employs TRBV5-1 and TRBJ1-2; a weak D match, TRBD1 (5 bases). V lost 0 bases and J lost 6, with 18 bases in between. There are 16 residues in the CDR3. Looked up from germline, CDR1 is SGHRS and CDR2 is YFSETQ. CDR3 sequence reads: CASSLDAIGGGNGYTF. The CDR3 DNA sequence: TGCGCCAGCAGCTTGGACGCCATTGGGGGGGGTAATGGCTACACCTTC.

The chain has TRBV5-8 and TRBJ2-5; 9 bases fit TRBD1. Germline-derived CDR1 and CDR2 are SGHTS and YDEGEE. V trimming: 4 bases; J trimming: 4 bases; junction bases outside the gene matches: 5. This CDR3 is built from 14 residues. CDR3 amino acids: CASSHGQGRETQYF. CDR3 sequence (DNA): TGTGCCAGCAGCCACGGACAGGGGCGAGAGACCCAGTACTTC.

The chain carries TRBV7-3 and TRBJ1-1; no firm D call. Trimming took off 5 bases at V and 8 bases at J, with 21 bases between the two ends. Germline V gene lookup returns CDR1 SGHTA and CDR2 FQGTGA. CDR3 length equals 15 residues. As DNA, the CDR3 is TGTGCCAGCAGCCCAAATGGAGGGCGGCTAGAAGAAGCTTTCTTT. This codes for CASSPNGGRLEEAFF.

This clone was counted once. The chain employs TRBV7-9 and TRBJ2-5; unclear D gene. Germline V gene lookup returns CDR1 SEHNR and CDR2 FQNEAQ (reference sequence). The CDR3 consists of 14 residues. The germline V and J ends were trimmed by 2 bases and 1 base, with 8 bases remaining between them. CDR3 in amino acids: CASSLISPQETQYF. The CDR3 nucleotides read TGTGCCAGCAGCTTAATTTCTCCCCAAGAGACCCAGTACTTC.

This rearrangement joins TRBV6-5 to TRBJ2-7; weak D call: TRBD1 (5 bases). The CDR3 runs 14 residues. Looked up from germline, CDR1 is MNHEY and CDR2 is SVGAGI. V lost 2 bases to trimming and J lost 6 bases, with 14 bases between them. CDR3 region: CASSYSQGSSEQYF. CDR3 DNA sequence: TGTGCCAGCAGTTACAGCCAGGGCAGCAGCGAGCAGTACTTC.

J is TRBJ1-5 and V is TRBV5-1; 8 nucleotides align to TRBD1. Germline CDR1 SGHRS, CDR2 YFSETQ. V was pared by 4 bases and J by 5 bases, with 5 bases of the junction left unmatched. The CDR3 is made up of 14 amino acids. CDR3 bases: TGCGCCAGCAGCCCAGACAGGGGCGATCAGCCCCAGCATTTT. The encoded protein is CASSPDRGDQPQHF.

The sample holds a few counts of this clone. J is TRBJ1-2 and V is TRBV19; unclear D gene. The CDR3 totals 14 residues. Deletions cut 3 bases from V and 4 bases from J, with 12 bases between. Germline assignment: CDR1 LNHDA and CDR2 SQIVND (reference sequence). This chain's CDR3 is CASSIGGSVYGYTF. CDR3 DNA sequence: TGTGCCAGTAGTATCGGAGGGTCAGTCTATGGCTACACCTTC.

The chain recombines TRBV4-1 with TRBJ2-3; D might be TRBD2 (6 bases). This CDR3 has 13 amino acids. Trimming removed 1 base at V and 6 bases at J, with 8 bases between. Germline-derived CDR1 and CDR2 are MGHRA and YSYEKL. For the CDR3, the DNA is TGCGCCAGCAGCCAAGGGGGGGAGGATACGCAGTATTTT. It translates to CASSQGGEDTQYF.

The chain recombines TRBV7-3 with TRBJ2-3; no clear D gene. In germline, CDR1 is SGHTA, CDR2 FQGTGA. There are 14 residues in the CDR3. Deletions cut 0 bases from V and 6 bases from J, with 10 bases between. The CDR3 spells CASSLTFNPDTQYF. The CDR3 DNA reads as TGTGCCAGCAGCTTAACGTTTAATCCTGATACGCAGTATTTT.

This clone was seen a few times. In the same sample, other DNA sequences code for this CDR3. This chain uses TRBV7-9 with TRBJ2-7; D is perhaps TRBD1 (5 bases). CDR1 SEHNR and CDR2 FQNEAQ come from the germline V gene (reference sequence). V dropped 1 base and J dropped 3 bases, with 7 bases sitting between them. CDR3 size: 13 residues. The CDR3 region has the DNA TGTGCCAGCAGCTTAGGACAGATCTACGAGCAGTACTTC. The encoded protein is CASSLGQIYEQYF.

This clone was detected once. The rearrangement uses TRBV29-1 and TRBJ2-1; a weak D match, TRBD1 (6 bases). Deletions cut 5 bases from V and 7 bases from J, with 12 bases between. Germline lookup yields CDR1 SQVTM and CDR2 ANQGSEA. The CDR3 spans 12 residues. CDR3 nucleotides: TGCAGCGTTCGAAAACAGGGTAATGAGCAGTTCTTC. It encodes CSVRKQGNEQFF.